The 18 T cell receptor beta chains presented below share a single source sample, sequenced in a study of lymphopenia after photon versus proton radiotherapy. TCRdb keeps only in-frame clones here, not all; method: immunoSEQ multiplex PCR. The table has roughly 40,000 clones, 86% seen once. This material consisted of peripheral blood, taken from a patient treated with proton-based radiotherapy. The origin of the receptors is a woman in her 70s with pancreatic cancer. Some clones in this sample may be carry-over from other donors' samples.

The V call is TRBV4-2, the J call TRBJ1-3; 9 bases are a match to TRBD1. The CDR3 spans 16 residues. Germline lookup yields CDR1 LGHNA and CDR2 YNFKEQ. V lost 7 bases, J lost 6 bases, and 13 bases stayed unmatched. The CDR3 sequence is CASNRLGTGMKNTIYF. The CDR3 DNA reads TGTGCCAGCAACCGACTCGGGACAGGGATGAAAAACACCATATATTTT.

The J gene is TRBJ1-2, the V gene TRBV6-4; 8 nucleotides align to TRBD1. The CDR3 is 15 amino acids. CDR1 and CDR2 from the germline V gene are MRHNA and SNTAGT. The J segment lost 3 bases and the V segment lost 6 bases, leaving 9 bases of the junction unmatched. The CDR3 DNA reads as TGTGCCAGCAGGAGACCTTTACAGGGGGACTATGGCTACACCTTC. Protein product: CASRRPLQGDYGYTF.

CDR3 sequence reads: CASSISGTGYTDTQYF. The CDR3 bases are TGTGCCAGCTCAATATCCGGGACAGGGTATACAGATACGCAGTATTTT. This chain uses TRBV18 with TRBJ2-3, with TRBD1 identical over 9 bases. The CDR3 runs to 16 residues. V gave up 5 bases and J gave up 3 bases; unmatched junction bases: 9. The V gene's germline CDR1 is KGHSH and CDR2 LQKENI. Combining the CDR3 with reference TRBV18 and TRBJ2-3 gives the whole variable domain NAGVMQNPRHLVRRRGQEARLRCSPMKGHSHVYWYRQLPEEGLKFMVYLQKENIIDESGMPKERFSAEFPKEGPSILRIQQVVRGDSAAYFCASSISGTGYTDTQYFGPGTRLTVL.

The genes are TRBV30 and TRBJ1-2; D not certain. V was cut by 8 bases and J by 2 bases, with 12 bases left in between. Germline CDR1 and CDR2: GTSNPN and SVGIG (reference sequence). This CDR3 is built from 12 residues. CDR3 sequence: CASLGENYGYTF. The CDR3, as DNA: TGTGCCAGCCTCGGGGAAAACTATGGCTACACCTTC. Together with reference TRBV30 and TRBJ1-2, the CDR3 gives the full variable domain: SQTIHQWPATLVQPVGSPLSLECTVEGTSNPNLYWYRQAAGRGLQLLFYSVGIGQISSEVPQNLSASRPQDRQFILSSKKLLLSDSGFYLCASLGENYGYTFGSGTRLTVV.

The chain is built from TRBV19 and TRBJ2-6, with D possibly being TRBD1 (5 bases). With 6 bases removed from V and 1 base from J, the gap between germline ends came to 16 bases. This CDR3 contains 17 residues. Germline V gene data show CDR1 as LNHDA and CDR2 as SQIVND (reference sequence). The CDR3 spells CASRSIWGQSGANVLTF. The CDR3 nucleotides read TGTGCCAGTAGGAGTATTTGGGGCCAATCTGGGGCCAACGTCCTGACTTTC.

The chain recombines TRBV5-4 with TRBJ2-2; perhaps TRBD1 as D (6 bases). This CDR3 is 13 amino acids long. Germline V lookup: CDR1 SGHNT, CDR2 YYREEE (reference sequence). Trimming pared 2 bases from V and 7 bases from J, leaving 9 bases between. CDR3 protein: CASSFGQIGELFF. The DNA for the CDR3 is TGTGCCAGCAGCTTTGGACAGATCGGGGAGCTGTTTTTT. The full variable domain, rest sourced from reference TRBV5-4 and TRBJ2-2, is ETGVTQSPTHLIKTRGQQVTLRCSSQSGHNTVSWYQQALGQGPQFIFQYYREEENGRGNFPPRFSGLQFPNYSSELNVNALELDDSALYLCASSFGQIGELFFGEGSRLTVL.

Only one count was recorded for this clone. The V gene is TRBV7-9, the J gene TRBJ2-2; maybe TRBD2 (6 bases). CDR1 and CDR2 from the germline V gene are SEHNR and FQNEAQ (reference sequence). Trimming removed 2 bases from V and 0 bases from J, with 10 bases in between. CDR3 length equals 16 residues. In DNA form, the CDR3 reads TGTGCCAGCAGCTTAATATGGGGGGCGAACACCGGGGAGCTGTTTTTT. Translating gives CASSLIWGANTGELFF.

The chain recombines TRBV7-9 with TRBJ2-7; the match to TRBD1 covers 8 bases. The CDR3 covers 15 residues. The junction had 6 bases not matched to a gene; V was cut back by 5 bases and J by 0 bases. Germline values: CDR1 SEHNR, CDR2 FQNEAQ (reference sequence). The CDR3 DNA is TGTGCCAGCAGCCCGGGACAGGCGATCTCCTACGAGCAGTACTTC. Amino acid sequence: CASSPGQAISYEQYF.

The CDR3 region has the DNA TGCGCCAGCAGCTTGGAATCTGGGACAGCCTATGGCTACACCTTC. It encodes CASSLESGTAYGYTF. This sequence joins TRBV5-1 and TRBJ1-2, with 7 bases lining up with TRBD1. CDR3 size: 15 residues. Looked up from germline, CDR1 is SGHRS and CDR2 is YFSETQ. Losses at the gene ends were 0 bases for V and 4 bases for J; bases not matched to a gene: 6.

The chain couples TRBV7-2 to TRBJ2-7; D is unresolved. V was cut by 5 bases and J by 7 bases, with 12 bases left in between. The CDR3 totals 12 residues. Germline V lookup: CDR1 SGHTA, CDR2 FQGNSA. CDR3 in DNA: TGTGCCAGCAGCCCCCCAGGCAGGGAGCAGTACTTC. Encoded protein: CASSPPGREQYF.

This chain uses TRBV11-2 with TRBJ1-2; 8 bases agree with TRBD1. The CDR3 is 16 residues long. The V gene end was trimmed by 4 bases and the J gene end by 1 base; junction bases not matched to a gene: 8. Germline CDR1 reads SGHAT; CDR2 reads FQNNGV. The CDR3: CASSSRDRPDNYGYTF. The CDR3 DNA sequence: TGTGCCAGCAGCTCGAGGGACAGGCCCGATAACTATGGCTACACCTTC.

This rearrangement joins TRBV6-5 to TRBJ2-1; D is unresolved. The CDR3 has 15 amino acids. Per the germline V gene, CDR1 is MNHEY and CDR2 is SVGAGI. V was trimmed by 2 bases and J by 4 bases, leaving 12 bases between them. The CDR3 region is CASSYRTEGYNEQFF. CDR3 in DNA: TGTGCCAGCAGTTACCGGACGGAAGGATACAATGAGCAGTTCTTC.

The rearrangement links TRBV28 to TRBJ2-7, with a tentative D call TRBD1 (6 bases). This CDR3 has 14 residues. V was trimmed by 6 bases and J by 2 bases, leaving 14 bases between them. The germline V gene has CDR1 MDHEN and CDR2 SYDVKM. This CDR3 reads CASRPGQNTYEQYF. The CDR3 DNA reads TGTGCCAGCAGACCCGGACAGAATACCTACGAGCAGTACTTC.

The chain is built from TRBV30 and TRBJ1-2, with D hard to call. The germline V and J ends were trimmed by 8 bases and 1 base, with 2 bases remaining between them. Germline CDR1 GTSNPN, CDR2 SVGIG (reference sequence). The CDR3 sequence is 9 residues long. The DNA for the CDR3 is TGTGCCCTTAACTATGGCTACACCTTC. Its protein product is CALNYGYTF.

The V and J genes are TRBV29-1 and TRBJ2-3; D gene uncertain. CDR1 SQVTM and CDR2 ANQGSEA come from the germline V gene. CDR3 length: 13 residues. V was cut by 2 bases and J by 1 base, with 7 bases left in between. The CDR3 region has the DNA TGCAGCGTTGAATGGGCGGGCACAGATACGCAGTATTTT. It specifies CSVEWAGTDTQYF.

The CDR3 spells CASSKGRGAGYTF. The CDR3 DNA reads TGTGCCAGCAGCAAAGGGCGGGGCGCGGGCTACACCTTC. J is TRBJ1-2 and V is TRBV21-1. TRBV21-1 is flagged as a pseudogene. This CDR3 has 13 residues.

The chain joins TRBV6-4 to TRBJ2-3; D unclear. V lost 6 bases, J lost 2 bases, and 9 bases lay in between. The CDR3 contains 13 residues. Per the germline V gene, CDR1 is MRHNA and CDR2 is SNTAGT. Here the CDR3 reads CASSASDTDTQYF. The CDR3 DNA sequence: TGTGCCAGCAGCGCGTCGGACACAGATACGCAGTATTTT.

CDR3 region: CASSQGARILYEQYF. CDR3 nucleotides: TGTGCCAGCAGCCAAGGGGCGAGAATTCTCTACGAGCAGTACTTC. The gene calls are TRBV5-5 and TRBJ2-7; possible D gene TRBD1, 5 bases. The germline V gene has CDR1 SGHKS and CDR2 YYEKEE (reference sequence). V shed 4 bases and J shed 3 bases, with 17 bases lying between them. The CDR3 runs to 15 residues.